The 28 T cell receptor beta chains listed next were all sequenced from one sample in a study of TIL therapy for anti-PD-1-resistant metastatic lung cancer. The time point is: pre-treatment sample, taken before nivolumab and TIL therapy. Tumor tissue came from excised metastases, mostly pleural nodules or supraclavicular lymph nodes. The immunoSEQ assay was v3. Produced via immunoSEQ multiplex PCR; TCRdb's table is partial and in-frame only. The table lists roughly 6,000 clones, around three fifths of them singletons. This specimen consisted of tumor tissue, obtained at baseline. The receptor set was obtained from a person aged 25-85 years with non-small cell lung cancer.

Comment on this clone: This specimen includes other DNA sequences encoding the same CDR3. This chain uses TRBV7-9 with TRBJ1-3; 8 positions match TRBD1. After removal of 1 base from V and 4 bases from J, the junction contained 6 bases not matched to a gene. Germline CDR1 SEHNR, CDR2 FQNEAQ (reference sequence). The CDR3 covers 16 residues. The CDR3 loop reads CASSLVTGAYGNTIYF. CDR3 DNA: TGTGCCAGCAGCTTAGTGACAGGGGCGTACGGAAACACCATATATTTT.

V usage is TRBV4-1 and J usage is TRBJ1-1; a possible D gene is TRBD1 (5 bases). The germline gives CDR1 MGHRA, CDR2 YSYEKL. Trimming took 0 bases from V and 6 from J, leaving 14 bases between them. The CDR3 extends over 15 amino acids. CDR3: CASSQDNSRGSEAFF. CDR3 nucleotides: TGCGCCAGCAGCCAAGACAACAGTCGGGGGTCTGAAGCTTTCTTT.

The chain is built from TRBV6-8 and TRBJ1-2; D not resolved. Germline CDR1 and CDR2: MNHGY and SAAAGT. Between the trimmed V and J ends, which lost 8 bases and 2 bases, there was a span of 15 bases. CDR3 length: 14 residues. The CDR3 region is CASVTAWPNYGYTF. Here the CDR3 DNA reads TGTGCCAGCGTTACAGCATGGCCAAACTATGGCTACACCTTC.

This chain connects TRBV7-8 to TRBJ2-7; tentative D call: TRBD2 (5 bases). The germline gives CDR1 SGHVS, CDR2 FQNEAQ. The CDR3 spans 16 residues. Trimming removed 5 bases at V and 0 bases at J, with 17 bases between. The CDR3 bases are TGTGCCAGCAGCCTCCTCGGAAGCGGCAGCTCCTACGAGCAGTACTTC. Translated: CASSLLGSGSSYEQYF. Together with reference TRBV7-8 and TRBJ2-7, the CDR3 gives the full variable domain: GAGVSQSPRYKVAKRGQDVALRCDPISGHVSLFWYQQALGQGPEFLTYFQNEAQLDKSGLPSDRFFAERPEGSVSTLKIQRTQQEDSAVYLCASSLLGSGSSYEQYFGPGTRLTVT.

The CDR3 DNA reads as TGCGCCAGCACCGTTGGGAGCGGAAACACCGGGGAGCTGTTTTTT. It is translated as CASTVGSGNTGELFF. J is TRBJ2-2 and V is TRBV5-1, with D tentatively TRBD2 (5 bases). Trimming stripped 6 bases from V and 2 bases from J, with 14 bases between. The germline gives CDR1 SGHRS, CDR2 YFSETQ. CDR3 length equals 15 residues.

The chain has TRBV6-5 and TRBJ2-6; D not certain. V gave up 1 base and J gave up 4 bases, with 11 bases separating them. Germline values: CDR1 MNHEY, CDR2 SVGAGI. The CDR3 contains 16 residues. The CDR3 nucleotides read TGTGCCAGCAGTTACTTCTTTGGGTCAGGGGCCAACGTCCTGACTTTC. This sequence encodes CASSYFFGSGANVLTF.

This rearrangement joins TRBV7-2 to TRBJ2-5; D ambiguous. Trimming shortened V by 3 bases and J by 4 bases, and 9 bases separated the two germline ends. The CDR3 is 13 amino acids. Per the germline V gene, CDR1 is SGHTA and CDR2 is FQGNSA. This CDR3 reads CASSLLVSETQYF. The CDR3 nucleotides are TGTGCCAGCAGCTTGTTGGTTTCAGAGACCCAGTACTTC.

The rearrangement joins TRBV20-1 to TRBJ2-5, with D uncertain. Between the trimmed V and J ends, which lost 6 bases and 0 bases, there was a span of 5 bases. CDR1 and CDR2 (germline): DFQATT, SNEGSKA (reference sequence). This CDR3 contains 11 residues. As DNA, the CDR3 is TGCAGTGCGGTCCACCAAGAGACCCAGTACTTC. The encoded protein is CSAVHQETQYF.

This sequence joins TRBV7-2 and TRBJ1-3; D is unclear. Trimming cost V 1 base and J 3 bases, with 13 bases left between them. The CDR3 totals 16 residues. Germline loops: CDR1 SGHTA, CDR2 FQGNSA. The CDR3 region has the DNA TGTGCCAGCAGCTTAGGCGGGCTCAGGAGTGGAAACACCATATATTTT. Amino acid sequence: CASSLGGLRSGNTIYF.

The rearrangement joins TRBV3-1 (or the pseudogene TRBV3-2) to TRBJ2-1, with D possibly TRBD2 on 5 matching bases. Germline V gives CDR1 LGHDT, CDR2 YNNKEL (reference sequence). The length of the CDR3 is 13 residues. Trimming removed 8 bases from V and 6 bases from J, with 14 bases in between. Here the CDR3 reads CASSRTSRNEQFF. The CDR3 nucleotides are TGTGCCAGCTCCCGTACTAGTCGCAATGAGCAGTTCTTC.

In DNA form, the CDR3 reads TGTGCCAGCAGCTTAGTTTCCCGTGCTCTCGGCCACACCTTC. Its protein product is CASSLVSRALGHTF. V and J are TRBV7-2 and TRBJ1-2, with no clear D. Per germline, CDR1 SGHTA and CDR2 FQGNSA. Trimming left V 1 base short and J 12 bases short, with 18 bases between. The CDR3 is 14 amino acids.

This clone is medium-sized in the sample. This chain links TRBV7-2 with TRBJ1-2; D possibly corresponds to TRBD1 (5 bases). V gave up 1 base and J gave up 8 bases, with 14 bases separating them. Germline V lookup: CDR1 SGHTA, CDR2 FQGNSA. CDR3 length: 14 residues. CDR3 DNA sequence: TGTGCCAGCAGCTTAGTTTCGGGGACTGTGGGCTACACCTTC. This sequence encodes CASSLVSGTVGYTF.

This clone was counted a few times. The V gene is TRBV18, the J gene TRBJ1-2, with TRBD1 identical over 7 bases. V lost 6 bases to trimming and J lost 3 bases; unmatched junction nucleotides: 4. In germline, CDR1 is KGHSH, CDR2 LQKENI. The CDR3 loop spans 13 amino acids. CDR3 DNA: TGTGCCAGCTCGCCAGGACAGGACTATGGCTACACCTTC. Translated, it gives CASSPGQDYGYTF. Filled out from reference TRBV18 and TRBJ1-2, the complete variable domain reads NAGVMQNPRHLVRRRGQEARLRCSPMKGHSHVYWYRQLPEEGLKFMVYLQKENIIDESGMPKERFSAEFPKEGPSILRIQQVVRGDSAAYFCASSPGQDYGYTFGSGTRLTVV.

This clone is termed large. The V and J genes are TRBV15 and TRBJ2-1; D not certain. The length of the CDR3 is 13 residues. Germline V gene lookup returns CDR1 LNHNV and CDR2 YYDKDF (reference sequence). Trimming took off 1 base at V and 4 bases at J, with 5 bases between the two ends. The CDR3 region has the DNA TGTGCCACCAGCAGAGGACCGTACAATGAGCAGTTCTTC. It is translated as CATSRGPYNEQFF.

V gene TRBV5-1 combines with J gene TRBJ2-5; D might be TRBD2 (5 bases). The V gene's germline CDR1 is SGHRS and CDR2 YFSETQ. V was pared by 4 bases and J by 5 bases, with 12 bases between. The CDR3 loop spans 13 amino acids. CDR3: CASSMTPGETQYF. The CDR3 DNA follows: TGCGCCAGCAGCATGACACCGGGGGAGACCCAGTACTTC.

This clone was found once. The gene calls are TRBV5-1 and TRBJ1-4, with D hard to call. The CDR3 covers 13 residues. V lost 0 bases to trimming and J lost 6 bases, with 6 bases between them. Germline V lookup: CDR1 SGHRS, CDR2 YFSETQ. This CDR3 is CASSLGRDEKLFF. The DNA of the CDR3 is TGCGCCAGCAGCTTGGGTAGGGATGAAAAACTGTTTTTT.

The chain employs TRBV6-6 and TRBJ2-4; D is possibly TRBD1 or TRBD2 (6 bases each). The CDR3 loop spans 15 amino acids. The germline V gene has CDR1 MNHNY and CDR2 SVGAGI (reference sequence). The ends were cut back, 0 bases at V and 8 bases at J, with 14 bases in the middle. CDR3 loop: CASSYSGGLGDIQYF. CDR3 coding DNA: TGTGCCAGCAGTTACTCAGGGGGGCTGGGGGACATTCAGTACTTC.

The V and J genes are TRBV3-1 (or the pseudogene TRBV3-2) and TRBJ1-4, with TRBD1 as a possible D gene (6 bases). CDR1 LGHDT and CDR2 YNNKEL come from the germline V gene (reference sequence). Trimming removed 0 bases from V and 8 bases from J, with 19 bases in between. This CDR3 has 17 residues. The CDR3 DNA sequence: TGTGCCAGCAGCCAAGACTTCGCGGTAACAGGGAGGGAAAAACTGTTTTTT. It translates to CASSQDFAVTGREKLFF.

This clone was counted only a few times. This rearrangement joins TRBV21-1 to TRBJ1-2. TRBV21-1 is marked as a pseudogene. CDR3 length: 14 amino acids. DNA of the CDR3: TGTGCCATCCGGCTGGAGCCTTCTAACTATGGCTACACCTTC. Translating it yields CAIRLEPSNYGYTF.

The chain joins TRBV5-1 to TRBJ2-5, with 7 bases that match TRBD2. This CDR3 contains 15 residues. V lost 1 base to trimming and J lost 4 bases; unmatched junction nucleotides: 7. Germline V gives CDR1 SGHRS, CDR2 YFSETQ. The CDR3 DNA reads as TGCGCCAGCAGCTTGACGGGAGGAACGGCAGAGACCCAGTACTTC. Translated: CASSLTGGTAETQYF.

The CDR3 is CATSDFAGDGYEQYV. CDR3 coding DNA: TGTGCCACCAGTGATTTTGCCGGAGACGGGTACGAGCAGTACGTC. The rearrangement joins TRBV24-1 to TRBJ2-7; no reliable D call. V lost 1 base, J lost 4 bases, and 13 bases lay in between. Germline CDR1 is KGHDR and CDR2 is SFDVKD. This CDR3 is 15 amino acids long.

J is TRBJ1-3 and V is TRBV10-1; D uncertain. Germline V gene lookup returns CDR1 WNHNN and CDR2 SYGVQD (reference sequence). V was pared by 5 bases and J by 0 bases, with 8 bases between. CDR3 length: 14 amino acids. The CDR3 coding sequence is TGCGCCAGCAGTCTGGAACCCTCTGGAAACACCATATATTTT. Protein: CASSLEPSGNTIYF.

The chain carries TRBV9 and TRBJ2-3, with no clear D. Germline CDR1 SGDLS, CDR2 YYNGEE. Trimming removed 0 bases at V and 0 bases at J, with 2 bases between. CDR3 length: 13 amino acids. The DNA for the CDR3 is TGTGCCAGCAGCGTAGAAAGCACAGATACGCAGTATTTT. Its protein is CASSVESTDTQYF.

V gene TRBV13 combines with J gene TRBJ2-3; 7 nucleotides line up with TRBD1. V was clipped by 5 bases and J by 3 bases; unmatched bases: 8. This CDR3 region has 15 residues. Germline V gives CDR1 PRHDT, CDR2 FYEKMQ (reference sequence). CDR3 sequence: CASSRPEGATDTQYF. CDR3 coding DNA: TGTGCCAGCAGCCGCCCCGAGGGGGCAACAGATACGCAGTATTTT.

The chain combines TRBV12-3 or TRBV12-4 with TRBJ1-1, with no clear D. The CDR3 runs to 13 residues. V was trimmed by 2 bases and J by 7 bases, leaving 11 bases between them. CDR3 sequence: CASSLIRDSEAFF. In nucleotides, the CDR3 is TGTGCCAGCAGTTTAATACGAGATAGTGAAGCTTTCTTT.

This clone was found a few times. The chain joins TRBV6-5 to TRBJ2-3; no firm D call. Trimming pared 7 bases from V and 6 bases from J, leaving 11 bases between. CDR3 length: 12 residues. In germline, CDR1 is MNHEY, CDR2 SVGAGI. This CDR3 reads CASNPGRDTQYF. CDR3 sequence (DNA): TGTGCCAGCAATCCGGGCCGTGATACGCAGTATTTT.

The rearrangement uses TRBV5-1 and TRBJ2-7; tentative D call: TRBD1 (6 bases). The CDR3 runs 14 residues. Trimming took off 5 bases at V and 0 bases at J, with 12 bases between the two ends. Germline V gene sequence: CDR1 SGHRS, CDR2 YFSETQ. The CDR3 nucleotides are TGCGCCAGCAGTGGGGACACCTACTCCTACGAGCAGTACTTC. It translates to CASSGDTYSYEQYF.

The rearrangement uses TRBV29-1 and TRBJ2-1, with D tentatively TRBD2 (6 bases). Per germline, CDR1 SQVTM and CDR2 ANQGSEA. The CDR3 has 13 residues. Trimming stripped 1 base from V and 3 bases from J, with 7 bases between. The CDR3 bases are TGCAGCGTTGAAGCGGGAGACTACAATGAGCAGTTCTTC. It is translated as CSVEAGDYNEQFF.